Listed below are T cell receptor beta chains from one sample, sequenced in a study of blood T cell repertoires in COVID-19. Method: immunoSEQ multiplex PCR; TCRdb's copy keeps in-frame clones and lacks some. Here the sample spans around 260,000 clones, roughly 90% being singletons. The material sequenced was peripheral blood. These receptors originate from a woman aged 25 to 39 with COVID-19, enrolled during active disease. CDR3s include the opening cysteine and the closing phenylalanine or tryptophan. The order of the fields is J gene, D gene, CDR3 length, clone size, V gene, CDR3 DNA, CDR3 protein. A D gene is named only where the DNA matches it firmly. Clone size, where shown, is once, few, many, or a class for clones that have expanded.

TRBJ2-2 TRBD2 14 - TRBV2 TGTGCCGGCTCTAGAGTCACGGGGGGCGGGGAGCTGTTTTTT CAGSRVTGGGELFF
TRBJ2-5 - 14 - TRBV3-1/TRBV3-2 TGTGCCAGCAGCCAAGATCCGGGAAGGGAGACCCAGTACTTC CASSQDPGRETQYF
TRBJ1-1 - 12 - TRBV2 TGTGCCAGCAGTGAAGATGAGGGTGAAGCTTTCTTT CASSEDEGEAFF
TRBJ2-2 - 19 - TRBV6-1 TGTGCCAGCAGTGTTACCGACCCTAGCGTATTCGCGAACACCGGGGAGCTGTTTTTT CASSVTDPSVFANTGELFF
TRBJ2-5 - 15 - TRBV6-5 TGTGCCAGCAGTACCATGACAGGATCCCAAGAGACCCAGTACTTC CASSTMTGSQETQYF
TRBJ2-5 - 14 - TRBV7-7 TGTGCCAGCAGCCCTAGGTTGGGACTGGAGACCCAGTACTTC CASSPRLGLETQYF
TRBJ1-2 TRBD1 15 - TRBV5-1 TGCGCCAGCAGCTGGGGGACAGGGGCGTTCTATGGCTACACCTTC CASSWGTGAFYGYTF
TRBJ1-1 - 12 - TRBV18 TGTGCCAGCTCACGCGGGAACACTGAAGCTTTCTTT CASSRGNTEAFF
TRBJ1-1 TRBD1 14 few TRBV5-1 TGCGCCAGCAGTATACAGGGGATGAACACTGAAGCTTTCTTT CASSIQGMNTEAFF
TRBJ1-1 - 13 - TRBV5-4 TGTGCCAGCAGCTTGGTTTCCGGGACTGAAGCTTTCTTT CASSLVSGTEAFF
TRBJ2-3 TRBD1 14 - TRBV5-1 TGCGCCAGCAGCTTAGGGACAGGGACCGATACGCAGTATTTT CASSLGTGTDTQYF
TRBJ1-6 - 14 - TRBV6-5 TGTGCCAGCAGTTACTGGCAGGCAAATTCACCCCTCCACTTT CASSYWQANSPLHF
TRBJ2-5 TRBD2 15 - TRBV5-5 TGTGCCAGCAGCTTGGCTACGGGACTAGCGGAGACCCAGTACTTC CASSLATGLAETQYF
TRBJ2-1 TRBD2 21 - TRBV29-1 TGCAGCGCTCTAAACTGGCAACCGGGACTAGAGGGAAAAAGATTCTACAATGAGCAGTTCTTC CSALNWQPGLEGKRFYNEQFF
TRBJ1-2 - 13 - TRBV3-1/TRBV3-2 TGTGCCAGCAGTCTACCACAGGCTATGGTCTACACCTTC CASSLPQAMVYTF
TRBJ1-2 TRBD1 16 - TRBV10-2 TGCGCCAGCACCCGACTCCCGGGACAGGGGTACTATGGCTACACCTTC CASTRLPGQGYYGYTF
TRBJ1-5 TRBD1 13 - TRBV12-3/TRBV12-4 TGTGCCAGCAGTGTCGGACAGGGTCAGCCCCAGCATTTT CASSVGQGQPQHF
TRBJ2-5 - 13 - TRBV24-1 TGTGCCACCAGTCCCACGGGCGGGGAGACCCAGTACTTC CATSPTGGETQYF
TRBJ2-3 - 13 - TRBV28 TGTGCCAGCAAGGTGGGAGGCACAGATACGCAGTATTTT CASKVGGTDTQYF
TRBJ1-6 - 13 - TRBV6-5 TGTGCCAGCGGGAGTAAGCCGGGCGATCCCCTCCACTTT CASGSKPGDPLHF
TRBJ1-2 - 14 - TRBV19 TGTGCCAGTAGTATCAGGATGTCATCCTATGGCTACACCTTC CASSIRMSSYGYTF
TRBJ2-7 - 12 - TRBV7-9 TGTGCCAGCAGTCTGGGGGCAGACGAGCAGTACTTC CASSLGADEQYF
TRBJ1-1 - 13 - TRBV6-5 TGTGCCAGCGGACGACGGGGGGACACTGAAGCTTTCTTT CASGRRGDTEAFF
TRBJ2-5 - 11 - TRBV25-1 TGTGCCAGCAGTGGAGGCGAGACCCAGTACTTC CASSGGETQYF
TRBJ2-7 - 14 - TRBV15 TGTGCCACCAGCGAGGGGGTCGGAGGCTACGAGCAGTACTTC CATSEGVGGYEQYF
TRBJ2-3 TRBD2 17 - TRBV9 TGTGCCAGCAGCGTGGGACTAGCGGGGAGCTCCACAGATACGCAGTATTTT CASSVGLAGSSTDTQYF
TRBJ2-1 - 14 - TRBV29-1 TGCAGCGCCCAAAGGCCAGGGCCCCGGAATGAGCAGTTCTTC CSAQRPGPRNEQFF
TRBJ1-2 TRBD1 15 - TRBV19 TGTGCCAGTAACCGAAGGGCGGGACAGAACTATGGCTACACCTTC CASNRRAGQNYGYTF
TRBJ2-1 - 16 - TRBV5-5 TGTGCCAGCAGCCCGGTACGGCGGAATGACCACAATGAGCAGTTCTTC CASSPVRRNDHNEQFF
TRBJ2-2 TRBD1 17 - TRBV5-1 TGCGCCAGCAGCTTGAGGGCCGGGGGGACAGGGGTTCGGGAGCTGTTTTTT CASSLRAGGTGVRELFF
TRBJ1-1 - 16 - TRBV5-1 TGCGCCAGCAGCTTGGAACGGAGTTTGGGTTTTGCTGAAGCTTTCTTT CASSLERSLGFAEAFF
TRBJ1-1 - 12 - TRBV28 TGTGCCAGCAGTTTGCGGGGAACTGAAGCTTTCTTT CASSLRGTEAFF
TRBJ1-1 TRBD1 16 - TRBV6-1 TGTGCCAGCAGTGAACAACCGGGACAGTTGAACACTGAAGCTTTCTTT CASSEQPGQLNTEAFF
TRBJ2-7 - 11 - TRBV3-1/TRBV3-2 TGTGCCAGCAGCCATTTAAACGAGCAGTACTTC CASSHLNEQYF
TRBJ1-1 TRBD1 14 - TRBV5-1 TGCGCCAGCAGCCCCGGACAGGCAGTCCCTGAAGCTTTCTTT CASSPGQAVPEAFF
TRBJ2-7 TRBD1 14 - TRBV10-3 TGTGCCATCAGTGGGACAGGGGGGTCCTACGAGCAGTACTTC CAISGTGGSYEQYF
TRBJ1-5 - 13 - TRBV19 TGTGCCAGTAGTACTGACTATTTCGGACCCCAGCATTTT CASSTDYFGPQHF
TRBJ2-7 - 15 - TRBV7-9 TGTGCCAGCAGCTTCGTAAATGGGAGCTCCTACGAGCAGTACTTC CASSFVNGSSYEQYF
TRBJ2-5 TRBD1 15 once TRBV27 TGTGCCAGCAGTACCTTGGGGACAGACCAAGAGACCCAGTACTTC CASSTLGTDQETQYF
TRBJ1-4 TRBD1 15 - TRBV30 TGTGCCTGGAGTGTAAAGGGACAGGTCTATGAAAAACTGTTTTTT CAWSVKGQVYEKLFF